The 15 T cell receptor beta chains listed next were all sequenced from one sample in a study of T-cell reconstitution after alpha-beta-depleted transplantation in children. It was with unique molecular identifiers that the TCRbeta library was prepared. TCRdb passed the PCR reads through MiXCR, listing each CDR3 protein once. Of about 600,000 distinct CDR3 sequences in the sample, 10% to 15% were seen once. This sample comprised PBMCs, mostly from graft donor cells, obtained 360 days after TCRalphabeta/CD19-depleted stem cell transplant. The receptor source for this set is a male patient younger than 18 who had a stem cell transplant for acute myeloid leukemia, so the T cells may come from the graft donor.

This clonotype was seen more than once but under ten times. The genes are TRBV15 and TRBJ2-1; D uncertain. V was shortened by 0 bases and J by 7 bases, with 10 bases between the two germline ends. The CDR3 sequence is 14 residues long. Germline CDR1 LNHNV, CDR2 YYDKDF (reference sequence). This CDR3 reads CATSRDRALNEQFF. The CDR3 DNA is TGTGCCACCAGCAGAGATCGTGCCTTAAATGAGCAGTTCTTC.

This clonotype was detected only a few times. The chain combines TRBV7-3 with TRBJ1-5, with D perhaps TRBD1 (5 bases). Trimming stripped 1 base from V and 7 bases from J, with 8 bases between. CDR1 and CDR2 (germline): SGHTA, FQGTGA. This CDR3 region has 13 residues. The CDR3 region is CASSLMGGQPQHF. CDR3 nucleotide sequence: TGTGCCAGCAGCTTAATGGGGGGGCAGCCCCAGCATTTT.

This rearrangement joins TRBV4-1 to TRBJ2-1, with TRBD2 as a possible D gene (7 bases). The CDR3 contains 16 residues. Trimming removed 3 bases at V and 6 bases at J, with 18 bases between. CDR1 is MGHRA and CDR2 is YSYEKL in the germline V gene. The CDR3 loop reads CASSHPGAGVGNEQFF. The CDR3 nucleotides are TGCGCCAGCAGCCACCCAGGGGCGGGAGTGGGCAATGAGCAGTTCTTC.

The J gene is TRBJ2-2, the V gene TRBV19; 8 nucleotides match TRBD1. Germline V gives CDR1 LNHDA, CDR2 SQIVND (reference sequence). This CDR3 is 16 amino acids long. V shed 4 bases and J 2 bases; nucleotides not matched to a gene: 6. The CDR3 region has the DNA TGTGCCAGTAGTAAAGGGACAGGAGCTAACACCGGGGAGCTGTTTTTT. Translating it yields CASSKGTGANTGELFF.

This clonotype was detected only a few times. The chain couples TRBV20-1 to TRBJ2-1; TRBD1 aligns across 9 bases. J lost 7 bases, V lost 3 bases, and 10 bases had no gene match. CDR1 and CDR2 from the germline V gene are DFQATT and SNEGSKA (reference sequence). The CDR3 runs 15 residues. The CDR3 is CSARDRGWASNEQFF. CDR3 bases: TGCAGTGCTAGGGACAGGGGCTGGGCCTCAAATGAGCAGTTCTTC.

This clonotype was found a few times. The chain combines TRBV13 with TRBJ2-5; 7 bases are shared with TRBD2. CDR1 is PRHDT, CDR2 FYEKMQ, per germline (reference sequence). CDR3 length: 15 residues. Trimming cost V 5 bases and J 7 bases; bases outside gene matches: 13. As DNA, the CDR3 is TGTGCCAGCAGCCCTTGGCCTAGCGGTTTTGGGACCCAGTACTTC. Encoded protein: CASSPWPSGFGTQYF.

Here the CDR3 DNA reads TGTGCCAGCAGTTCACGATTCCAGTTCTTC. Its translation is CASSSRFQFF. The chain is built from TRBV6-2 or TRBV6-3 and TRBJ2-1, with unresolved D. Germline V gene sequence: CDR1 MNHEY, CDR2 SVGEGT. CDR3 length: 10 amino acids. Between the trimmed V and J ends, which lost 4 bases and 13 bases, there was a span of 8 bases.

In its sample, this clonotype was seen a few times. The chain uses TRBV6-2 or TRBV6-3 and TRBJ2-1; 13 nucleotides align to TRBD2. CDR3 size: 18 residues. Germline V CDR1 and CDR2: MNHEY, SVGEGT. The V and J ends lost 4 bases and 0 bases, in that order; junction bases with no gene match: 6. CDR3 in amino acids: CASSSPTSGRSSYNEQFF. For the CDR3, the DNA is TGTGCCAGCAGTTCCCCGACTAGCGGGAGGAGCTCCTACAATGAGCAGTTCTTC.

This clonotype was detected only a few times. CDR3 protein: CASSLSRGSAWETQYF. DNA of the CDR3: TGTGCCAGCAGTTTATCTAGGGGCTCAGCATGGGAGACCCAGTACTTC. The rearrangement joins TRBV28 to TRBJ2-5, with D possibly being TRBD1 (5 bases). Looked up from germline, CDR1 is MDHEN and CDR2 is SYDVKM. V lost 1 base, J lost 5 bases, and 17 bases lay in between. This CDR3 is built from 16 residues.

The V call is TRBV7-8, the J call TRBJ2-2; TRBD2 agrees at 7 bases. J gave up 3 bases and V 10 bases, and 8 bases lay outside the gene matches. Germline V gene data show CDR1 as SGHVS and CDR2 as FQNEAQ. The CDR3 spans 14 residues. The CDR3 coding sequence is TGTGCCAACCATGGGCGGGAGCACACCGGGGAGCTGTTTTTT. Its protein is CANHGREHTGELFF.

This clonotype was detected ten times or more. The rearrangement joins TRBV9 to TRBJ2-7; tentatively, D is TRBD2 (5 bases). The CDR3 consists of 16 residues. The germline CDR1 and CDR2 sequences are SGDLS and YYNGEE. V was shortened by 0 bases and J by 1 base, with 14 bases between the two germline ends. In nucleotides, the CDR3 is TGTGCCAGCAGCGTAGCCCCGAGCGGTTTATCCTACGAGCAGTACTTC. Amino acid sequence: CASSVAPSGLSYEQYF.

This clonotype has more than one count but fewer than ten. This chain uses TRBV10-3 with TRBJ2-1, with 8 bases fitting TRBD1. CDR3 length: 15 amino acids. J gave up 1 base and V 8 bases, and 7 bases lay outside the gene matches. Germline V CDR1 and CDR2: ENHRY, SYGVKD. In DNA, the CDR3 is TGTGCCATCCTATCCGGGACAGGATCCTACAATGAGCAGTTCTTC. Its protein is CAILSGTGSYNEQFF.

The gene calls are TRBV7-2 and TRBJ2-5; D unclear. The V gene lost 0 bases and the J gene lost 5 bases, with 16 bases spanning the gap. The germline gives CDR1 SGHTA, CDR2 FQGNSA. CDR3 size: 16 residues. Here the CDR3 reads CASSLAQTHLTETQYF. Written as DNA, the CDR3 is TGTGCCAGCAGCTTAGCCCAGACTCATTTAACGGAGACCCAGTACTTC.

Only a few counts were recorded for this clonotype. The chain has TRBV20-1 and TRBJ2-2; perhaps TRBD1 as D (5 bases). V shed 5 bases and J shed 4 bases, with 23 bases lying between them. Germline CDR1 is DFQATT and CDR2 is SNEGSKA (reference sequence). This CDR3 comprises 17 residues. The CDR3, as DNA: TGCAGTGCTCGCCTGGGGCTCCCCCGGCATCGCACCGGGGAGCTGTTTTTT. Translated, it gives CSARLGLPRHRTGELFF.

This clonotype was observed a handful of times. The J gene is TRBJ2-1, the V gene TRBV18, with D unclear. The V end was cut by 3 bases, the J end by 11 bases, with 11 bases between. The CDR3 totals 12 residues. Germline V gene lookup returns CDR1 KGHSH and CDR2 LQKENI. The CDR3 protein is CASSPLFGQQFF. The DNA for the CDR3 is TGTGCCAGCTCACCTTTATTCGGACAGCAGTTCTTC. Using reference TRBV18 and TRBJ2-1 for the parts outside the CDR3, the full variable domain is NAGVMQNPRHLVRRRGQEARLRCSPMKGHSHVYWYRQLPEEGLKFMVYLQKENIIDESGMPKERFSAEFPKEGPSILRIQQVVRGDSAAYFCASSPLFGQQFFGPGTRLTVL.